The rows below give T cell receptor beta chains drawn from one sample of a study of graft-versus-host responses after intestinal transplantation. Assay used: immunoSEQ multiplex PCR; TCRdb lists only in-frame clones, some missing. The sample contains 45,000 or so clones, 91% of which appear only once. The sample in question was PBMCs, obtained 524 days after transplant. Receptor source: a human patient who received an intestinal transplant, so some T cells may come from the graft donor. The CDR3 runs from the conserved cysteine through the conserved F or W. Fields, in order: D gene, J gene, clone size, V gene, CDR3 DNA, CDR3 protein. D genes are given only for firm matches. Rows may omit the clone size; those that give it use once, few, many or a size class.

d_call: TRBD2; j_call: TRBJ2-1; clone_size: few; v_call: TRBV7-2; cdr3_nt: TGTGCCAGCAGCCGCGTTTCCGGACTAGCGGGAGGGAATGAGCAGTTCTTC; cdr3_aa: CASSRVSGLAGGNEQFF
d_call: .; j_call: TRBJ2-1; clone_size: once; v_call: TRBV6-5; cdr3_nt: TGTGCCAGCAGTTACTCGGCTCCGGTCGGTGGTGAGCAGTTCTTC; cdr3_aa: CASSYSAPVGGEQFF
d_call: .; j_call: TRBJ2-7; clone_size: .; v_call: TRBV30; cdr3_nt: TGTGCCTGGAGTGTAGGGGTAACCTACGAGCAGTACTTC; cdr3_aa: CAWSVGVTYEQYF
d_call: .; j_call: TRBJ1-3; clone_size: .; v_call: TRBV9; cdr3_nt: TGTGCCAGCAGCGTAAATGGACGGGGAAACACCATATATTTT; cdr3_aa: CASSVNGRGNTIYF
d_call: TRBD1; j_call: TRBJ1-2; clone_size: once; v_call: TRBV28; cdr3_nt: TGTGCCAGCAGTTTCAGGGGGCGCGACTACACCTTC; cdr3_aa: CASSFRGRDYTF
d_call: TRBD1; j_call: TRBJ2-1; clone_size: .; v_call: TRBV15; cdr3_nt: TGTGCCACCAGCATAGACCGGGACAGCCTTTACAATGAGCAGTTCTTC; cdr3_aa: CATSIDRDSLYNEQFF
d_call: TRBD1; j_call: TRBJ2-1; clone_size: .; v_call: TRBV13; cdr3_nt: TGTGCCAGCAGCTTCTCTACAGGGGGCGGCAATGAGCAGTTCTTC; cdr3_aa: CASSFSTGGGNEQFF
d_call: .; j_call: TRBJ1-2; clone_size: .; v_call: TRBV7-2; cdr3_nt: TGTGCCAGCAGCTTAGCAGGGGATGGCTACACCTTC; cdr3_aa: CASSLAGDGYTF
d_call: .; j_call: TRBJ2-3; clone_size: .; v_call: TRBV11-2; cdr3_nt: TGTGCCAGCAGCTTAGCAGATACGCAGTATTTT; cdr3_aa: CASSLADTQYF
d_call: TRBD1; j_call: TRBJ1-1; clone_size: .; v_call: TRBV19; cdr3_nt: TGTGCCAGTAGTCCCCGAAGGGGGCCATGGACTGAAGCTTTCTTT; cdr3_aa: CASSPRRGPWTEAFF
d_call: TRBD2; j_call: TRBJ2-7; clone_size: .; v_call: TRBV7-2; cdr3_nt: TGTGCCAGCAGCTTACTAGCGGGAGAGCAGTACTTC; cdr3_aa: CASSLLAGEQYF
d_call: TRBD1; j_call: TRBJ1-5; clone_size: .; v_call: TRBV28; cdr3_nt: TGTGCCAGCAGTTTATGGGACAGGGGAAGCAATCAGCCCCAGCATTTT; cdr3_aa: CASSLWDRGSNQPQHF
d_call: TRBD2; j_call: TRBJ2-7; clone_size: .; v_call: TRBV14; cdr3_nt: TGTGCCAGCAGCCAAGATCTGACCTGGACTAGCGGGAGAAGGGGTTACGAGCAGTACTTC; cdr3_aa: CASSQDLTWTSGRRGYEQYF
d_call: TRBD2; j_call: TRBJ2-3; clone_size: .; v_call: TRBV5-6; cdr3_nt: TGTGCCAGCAGCTTGGGGGTTAGCGGGAGGGCCGGGGCAGATACGCAGTATTTT; cdr3_aa: CASSLGVSGRAGADTQYF
d_call: .; j_call: TRBJ1-2; clone_size: .; v_call: TRBV5-4; cdr3_nt: TGTGCCAGCAGCTTGGATCCTAACTATGGCTACACCTTC; cdr3_aa: CASSLDPNYGYTF
d_call: .; j_call: TRBJ1-5; clone_size: .; v_call: TRBV19; cdr3_nt: TGTGCCAGTAGTATATTGGGGTCCCAGCCCCAGCATTTT; cdr3_aa: CASSILGSQPQHF
d_call: TRBD2; j_call: TRBJ2-3; clone_size: .; v_call: TRBV9; cdr3_nt: TGTGCCAGCAGCGGGGTAGCGGGAGTAACAGATACGCAGTATTTT; cdr3_aa: CASSGVAGVTDTQYF
d_call: .; j_call: TRBJ2-2; clone_size: .; v_call: TRBV5-6; cdr3_nt: TGTGCCAGCAGCAGCGGAGTCGGGGAGCTGTTTTTT; cdr3_aa: CASSSGVGELFF
d_call: .; j_call: TRBJ1-1; clone_size: .; v_call: TRBV29-1; cdr3_nt: TGCAGCGTTGGCATCCTTGAGGGTGTGAACACTGAAGCTTTCTTT; cdr3_aa: CSVGILEGVNTEAFF
d_call: .; j_call: TRBJ1-3; clone_size: .; v_call: TRBV15; cdr3_nt: TGTGCCACCAGCAGAGATCACAGCCCTAACACCATATATTTT; cdr3_aa: CATSRDHSPNTIYF
d_call: .; j_call: TRBJ2-1; clone_size: .; v_call: TRBV10-3; cdr3_nt: TGTGCCATCGCACAGGGCCTGGGGTCCAATGAGCAGTTCTTC; cdr3_aa: CAIAQGLGSNEQFF
d_call: .; j_call: TRBJ1-1; clone_size: .; v_call: TRBV30; cdr3_nt: TGTGCCTGGAGTGCCCGAGTGAACACTGAAGCTTTCTTT; cdr3_aa: CAWSARVNTEAFF
d_call: .; j_call: TRBJ1-5; clone_size: .; v_call: TRBV30; cdr3_nt: TGTGCCTGGACGACCGGAGACAGTTACAATCAGCCCCAGCATTTT; cdr3_aa: CAWTTGDSYNQPQHF
d_call: TRBD1; j_call: TRBJ2-5; clone_size: .; v_call: TRBV28; cdr3_nt: TGTGCCAGCAGCCATACAACCGGGACAGTTGGGACCCAGTACTTC; cdr3_aa: CASSHTTGTVGTQYF
d_call: TRBD2; j_call: TRBJ2-5; clone_size: .; v_call: TRBV30; cdr3_nt: TGTGCCTGGAGTGTCGGCGGGAGCGGTGAGACCCAGTACTTC; cdr3_aa: CAWSVGGSGETQYF
d_call: .; j_call: TRBJ2-2; clone_size: .; v_call: TRBV5-1; cdr3_nt: TGCGCCAGCAGCTCCGACAGTCAGAAGACCGGGGAGCTGTTTTTT; cdr3_aa: CASSSDSQKTGELFF
d_call: .; j_call: TRBJ2-2; clone_size: .; v_call: TRBV6-5; cdr3_nt: TGTGCCAGCAGTTACTCAGGGACCGGGGAGCTGTTTTTT; cdr3_aa: CASSYSGTGELFF
d_call: TRBD1; j_call: TRBJ1-4; clone_size: once; v_call: TRBV11-1; cdr3_nt: TGTGCCAGCAGCGCCCGGGACAGACCGAATGAAAAACTGTTTTTT; cdr3_aa: CASSARDRPNEKLFF
d_call: .; j_call: TRBJ2-1; clone_size: .; v_call: TRBV7-3; cdr3_nt: TGTGCCAGCAGCTTGGGGACGGGAGTTTCCTACAATGAGCAGTTCTTC; cdr3_aa: CASSLGTGVSYNEQFF
d_call: TRBD1; j_call: TRBJ2-7; clone_size: .; v_call: TRBV7-2; cdr3_nt: TGTGCCAGCAGCTTGACAGGGGAGAGCGAGCAGTACTTC; cdr3_aa: CASSLTGESEQYF
d_call: .; j_call: TRBJ1-3; clone_size: .; v_call: TRBV2; cdr3_nt: TGTGCCACCGGGAGCCGAACCGCGGACACCATATATTTT; cdr3_aa: CATGSRTADTIYF
d_call: TRBD2; j_call: TRBJ2-1; clone_size: .; v_call: TRBV2; cdr3_nt: TGTGCCAGCAGTAAGGAGACTAGCGGGGATGAGCAGTTCTTC; cdr3_aa: CASSKETSGDEQFF
d_call: TRBD2; j_call: TRBJ2-7; clone_size: .; v_call: TRBV11-2; cdr3_nt: TGTGCCATCGGTAAACCCCGGCGGACTAGCGGGGCCTACGAGCAGTACTTC; cdr3_aa: CAIGKPRRTSGAYEQYF
d_call: .; j_call: TRBJ2-7; clone_size: .; v_call: TRBV29-1; cdr3_nt: TGCAGCGTGGACGCAAGACCCGGGTCCTACGAGCAGTACTTC; cdr3_aa: CSVDARPGSYEQYF
d_call: .; j_call: TRBJ2-5; clone_size: .; v_call: TRBV28; cdr3_nt: TGTGCCAGCAGTTTAACCGATACCCAGTACTTC; cdr3_aa: CASSLTDTQYF
d_call: TRBD2; j_call: TRBJ2-1; clone_size: .; v_call: TRBV10-1; cdr3_nt: TGCGCCAGCAGTACGGGACTAGCGGGGTTCTACAATGAGCAGTTCTTC; cdr3_aa: CASSTGLAGFYNEQFF
d_call: TRBD2; j_call: TRBJ2-7; clone_size: .; v_call: TRBV6-5; cdr3_nt: TGTGCCAGCAGTCTAACCGGGACTAGCGAGCAGTACTTC; cdr3_aa: CASSLTGTSEQYF
d_call: .; j_call: TRBJ1-4; clone_size: once; v_call: TRBV29-1; cdr3_nt: TGCAGCGTTGTGCTCCGGGATGGGGGTGAAAAACTGTTTTTT; cdr3_aa: CSVVLRDGGEKLFF
d_call: .; j_call: TRBJ2-5; clone_size: few; v_call: TRBV5-4; cdr3_nt: TGTGCCAGCAGCTTGGGACTCCAAGAGACCCAGTACTTC; cdr3_aa: CASSLGLQETQYF
d_call: .; j_call: TRBJ2-1; clone_size: .; v_call: TRBV30; cdr3_nt: TGTGCCTGGAGTATTGGAGAGGAGCAGTTCTTC; cdr3_aa: CAWSIGEEQFF